The entry below gives a single T cell receptor beta chain sequence along with its context. The data were obtained in a study of cytomegalovirus exposure and HLA in healthy donors. CDR3 length: 14 residues. J lost 4 bases, V lost 4 bases, and 5 bases had no gene match. The germline V gene encodes CDR1 SGHKS and CDR2 YYEKEE (reference sequence). The study ran its PCR with 60 Vbeta and 13 Jbeta primers. The data were produced by immunoSEQ multiplex PCR, yet TCRdb's version contains in-frame clones alone and is incomplete. Among under 200,000 clones listed, about 62% were seen once. This TCR derives from a man aged 40-55 years in good health and CMV-seronegative. This chain joins TRBV5-5 and TRBJ1-5, with 7 bases that match TRBD1. The sample comprised PBMCs. CDR3 nucleotide sequence: TGTGCCAGCAGCGAGGGACAGAGTAATCAGCCCCAGCATTTT. Protein: CASSEGQSNQPQHF. Supplemented by reference TRBV5-5 and TRBJ1-5, the full variable domain reads DAGVTQSPTHLIKTRGQQVTLRCSPISGHKSVSWYQQVLGQGPQFIFQYYEKEERGRGNFPDRFSARQFPNYSSELNVNALLLGDSALYLCASSEGQSNQPQHFGDGTRLSIL.